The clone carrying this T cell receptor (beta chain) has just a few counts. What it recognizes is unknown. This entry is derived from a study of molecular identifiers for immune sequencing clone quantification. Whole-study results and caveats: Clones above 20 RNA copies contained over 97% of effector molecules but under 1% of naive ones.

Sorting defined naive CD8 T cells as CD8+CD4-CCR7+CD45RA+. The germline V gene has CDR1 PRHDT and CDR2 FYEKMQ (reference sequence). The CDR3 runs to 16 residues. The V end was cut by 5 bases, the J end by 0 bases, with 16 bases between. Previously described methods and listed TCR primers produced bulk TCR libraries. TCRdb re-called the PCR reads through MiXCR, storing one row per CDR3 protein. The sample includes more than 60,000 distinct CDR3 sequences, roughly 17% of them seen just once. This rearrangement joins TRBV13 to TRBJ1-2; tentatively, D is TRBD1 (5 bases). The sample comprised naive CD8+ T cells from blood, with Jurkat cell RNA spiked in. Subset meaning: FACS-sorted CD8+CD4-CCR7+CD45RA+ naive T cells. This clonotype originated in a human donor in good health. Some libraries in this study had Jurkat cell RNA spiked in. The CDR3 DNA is TGTGCCAGCAGCGTCAACCGGGACTTAGCTAACTATGGCTACACCTTC. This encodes CASSVNRDLANYGYTF.